A single sample gave rise to the 3 T cell receptor beta chains below, sequenced in a study of cytomegalovirus exposure and HLA in healthy donors. Amplification used 60 Vbeta primers and 13 Jbeta primers. Produced via immunoSEQ multiplex PCR; TCRdb's table is partial and in-frame only. The listing records fewer than 200,000 clones. Sequenced material: PBMCs. The receptors come from a man aged 30-40 years in good health and CMV-seronegative.

The rearrangement joins TRBV9 to TRBJ2-7; D unresolved. The CDR3 contains 14 residues. Germline CDR1 and CDR2: SGDLS and YYNGEE. Trimming removed 3 bases at V and 0 bases at J, with 10 bases between. CDR3 loop: CASSAQMSSYEQYF. The CDR3 bases are TGTGCCAGCAGCGCCCAAATGAGCTCCTACGAGCAGTACTTC.

The chain uses TRBV15 and TRBJ1-5, with 7 bases lining up with TRBD1. With 1 base clipped from V and 3 bases from J, the junction kept 3 bases outside the gene matches. The CDR3 runs to 15 residues. The germline V gene has CDR1 LNHNV and CDR2 YYDKDF (reference sequence). CDR3 protein: CATSRGTGPNQPQHF. In nucleotides, the CDR3 is TGTGCCACCAGCAGAGGGACAGGCCCCAATCAGCCCCAGCATTTT.

The chain combines TRBV7-6 with TRBJ2-2; TRBD2 is a possible D gene (6 bases). Trimming removed 5 bases at V and 2 bases at J, with 12 bases between. This CDR3 region has 15 residues. The V gene's germline CDR1 is SGHVS and CDR2 FNYEAQ. CDR3 loop: CASSIGTSNTGELFF. CDR3 bases: TGTGCCAGCAGCATCGGGACTTCCAACACCGGGGAGCTGTTTTTT.